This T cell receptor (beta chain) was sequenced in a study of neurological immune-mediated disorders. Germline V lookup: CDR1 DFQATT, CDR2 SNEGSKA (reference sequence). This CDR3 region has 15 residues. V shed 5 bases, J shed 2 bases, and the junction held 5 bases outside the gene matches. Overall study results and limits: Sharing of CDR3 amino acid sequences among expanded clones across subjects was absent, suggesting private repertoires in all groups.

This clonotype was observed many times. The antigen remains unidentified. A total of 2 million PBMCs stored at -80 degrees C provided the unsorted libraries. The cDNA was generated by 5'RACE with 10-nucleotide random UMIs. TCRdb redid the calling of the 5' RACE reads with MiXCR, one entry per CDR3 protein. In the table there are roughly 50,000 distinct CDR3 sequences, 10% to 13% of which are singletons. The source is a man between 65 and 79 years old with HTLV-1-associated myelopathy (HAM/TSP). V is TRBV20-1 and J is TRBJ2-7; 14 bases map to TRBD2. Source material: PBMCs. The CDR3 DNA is TGCAGTGCTGGGACTAGCGGGAGCGGCCCCTACGAGCAGTACTTC. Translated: CSAGTSGSGPYEQYF.